A selection of T cell receptor beta chains follows, all from one sample in a study of cytomegalovirus exposure and HLA in healthy donors. Clones were read by immunoSEQ multiplex PCR, and TCRdb kept only the in-frame ones, dropping some. The sample records under 200,000 clones, over 60% being singletons. The sample taken for sequencing was PBMCs. The receptors stem from a man aged 35-49 years in good health and CMV-seronegative. Both conserved end residues are part of each CDR3. A D gene is named only where the DNA matches it firmly. Clone size appears in some rows only: once, few, many, or a class for an expanded clone.

TRBJ1-1 | NA | TRBV10-1 | NA | CASSEQAKPRNEAFF | TGCGCCAGCAGTGAGCAAGCGAAGCCCCGGAATGAAGCTTTCTTT
TRBJ2-7 | NA | TRBV9 | NA | CASSVGGNYEQYF | TGTGCCAGCAGCGTAGGCGGAAACTACGAGCAGTACTTC
TRBJ2-2 | few | TRBV29-1 | NA | CSVDGVMNTGELFF | TGCAGCGTTGACGGGGTAATGAACACCGGGGAGCTGTTTTTT
TRBJ2-3 | NA | TRBV27 | TRBD2 | CASSRLAGSTDTQYF | TGTGCCAGCAGTAGACTAGCGGGGAGCACAGATACGCAGTATTTT
TRBJ2-1 | NA | TRBV4-3 | TRBD2 | CASSQDKELAGIDEQFF | TGCGCCAGCAGCCAAGATAAAGAGCTAGCGGGTATAGATGAGCAGTTCTTC
TRBJ2-1 | once | TRBV7-9 | NA | CASSLGHEQFF | TGTGCCAGCAGCTTAGGGCATGAGCAGTTCTTC
TRBJ2-2 | once | TRBV30 | TRBD2 | CAWSARTSGDTGELFF | TGTGCCTGGAGCGCAAGGACTAGCGGAGACACCGGGGAGCTGTTTTTT
TRBJ2-7 | NA | TRBV25-1 | TRBD2 | CASSGTRLGEQYF | TGTGCCAGCAGTGGGACTAGACTGGGCGAGCAGTACTTC
TRBJ2-7 | NA | TRBV6-1 | TRBD1 | CASTGQGPYEQYF | TGTGCCAGCACCGGACAGGGACCCTACGAGCAGTACTTC
TRBJ1-1 | NA | TRBV10-3 | NA | CATWGGALNTEAFF | TGTGCCACCTGGGGGGGGGCCTTGAACACTGAAGCTTTCTTT
TRBJ2-2 | NA | TRBV5-1 | TRBD2 | CASSAGDSGGELFF | TGCGCCAGCAGCGCGGGGGACTCTGGCGGGGAGCTGTTTTTT
TRBJ2-7 | NA | TRBV5-8 | TRBD1 | CASSLEDRKGEQYF | TGTGCCAGCAGCTTGGAGGACAGGAAGGGAGAGCAGTACTTC
TRBJ1-1 | NA | TRBV28 | NA | CASSTPTARATEAFF | TGTGCCAGCAGTACCCCGACAGCCCGGGCCACTGAAGCTTTCTTT
TRBJ2-3 | NA | TRBV7-9 | TRBD2 | CASSFPPGLAGGDTQYF | TGTGCCAGCAGCTTCCCACCGGGACTAGCGGGGGGAGATACGCAGTATTTT
TRBJ2-3 | NA | TRBV15 | NA | CATSRTPSPDTQYF | TGTGCCACCAGCAGAACCCCTAGCCCAGATACGCAGTATTTT
TRBJ2-6 | NA | TRBV18 | NA | CASAGGASGANVLTF | TGTGCCAGCGCGGGCGGGGCCTCTGGGGCCAACGTCCTGACTTTC
TRBJ2-1 | NA | TRBV15 | TRBD2 | CATSPPGGLAAYNEQFF | TGTGCCACCAGCCCGCCAGGGGGACTAGCGGCTTACAATGAGCAGTTCTTC
TRBJ1-4 | NA | TRBV10-3 | TRBD1 | CAISGDRGNEKLFF | TGTGCCATCTCGGGGGACAGGGGGAATGAAAAACTGTTTTTT
TRBJ2-3 | NA | TRBV7-9 | NA | CASSLKQGLLPDTQYF | TGTGCCAGCAGCTTAAAGCAAGGACTGCTTCCAGATACGCAGTATTTT
TRBJ1-2 | NA | TRBV5-4 | NA | CASSPGQGQDYGYTF | TGTGCCAGCAGCCCCGGGCAGGGGCAGGACTATGGCTACACCTTC
TRBJ2-1 | NA | TRBV11-3 | NA | CASSPKLALPGNEQFF | TGTGCCAGCAGCCCTAAACTAGCTCTCCCGGGGAATGAGCAGTTCTTC
TRBJ2-1 | NA | TRBV7-2 | TRBD2 | CASSIRTSGSNEQFF | TGTGCCAGCAGCATACGGACTAGCGGGAGCAATGAGCAGTTCTTC
TRBJ1-2 | NA | TRBV7-9 | TRBD1 | CASSLLWDSYGYTF | TGTGCCAGCAGCCTCCTGTGGGACAGCTATGGCTACACCTTC
TRBJ1-3 | NA | TRBV19 | NA | CASSQGPGVGNTIYF | TGTGCCAGTAGCCAGGGGCCAGGGGTCGGAAACACCATATATTTT
TRBJ2-1 | NA | TRBV7-3 | NA | CASSSPGAYNEQFF | TGTGCCAGCAGCTCCCCAGGGGCCTACAATGAGCAGTTCTTC
TRBJ1-4 | NA | TRBV7-2 | TRBD1 | CASSAAGGMANEKLFF | TGTGCCAGCAGCGCAGCAGGGGGCATGGCTAATGAAAAACTGTTTTTT
TRBJ2-7 | NA | TRBV6-6 | NA | CASSYVPGDYEQYF | TGTGCCAGCAGTTACGTCCCAGGGGACTACGAGCAGTACTTC
TRBJ2-5 | NA | TRBV7-2 | NA | CASSSRTQETQYF | TGTGCCAGCAGCTCCCGGACACAAGAGACCCAGTACTTC
TRBJ2-1 | NA | TRBV10-1 | NA | CASSTSGYSNEQFF | TGCGCCAGCAGTACCTCAGGTTATAGCAATGAGCAGTTCTTC
TRBJ2-2 | NA | TRBV5-8 | NA | CASSLLQRLNTGELFF | TGTGCCAGCAGCTTGTTGCAGCGGCTTAACACCGGGGAGCTGTTTTTT
TRBJ2-7 | once | TRBV7-9 | TRBD2 | CASSQERETPYEQYF | TGTGCCAGCAGCCAGGAGCGGGAGACGCCCTACGAGCAGTACTTC
TRBJ2-3 | NA | TRBV7-9 | TRBD2 | CASRDLTGQAGGSTDTQYF | TGTGCCAGCAGGGATCTTACAGGCCAGGCGGGGGGAAGCACAGATACGCAGTATTTT
TRBJ2-7 | NA | TRBV7-2 | NA | CASSLRLWTYEQYF | TGTGCCAGCAGCTTAAGACTTTGGACCTACGAGCAGTACTTC